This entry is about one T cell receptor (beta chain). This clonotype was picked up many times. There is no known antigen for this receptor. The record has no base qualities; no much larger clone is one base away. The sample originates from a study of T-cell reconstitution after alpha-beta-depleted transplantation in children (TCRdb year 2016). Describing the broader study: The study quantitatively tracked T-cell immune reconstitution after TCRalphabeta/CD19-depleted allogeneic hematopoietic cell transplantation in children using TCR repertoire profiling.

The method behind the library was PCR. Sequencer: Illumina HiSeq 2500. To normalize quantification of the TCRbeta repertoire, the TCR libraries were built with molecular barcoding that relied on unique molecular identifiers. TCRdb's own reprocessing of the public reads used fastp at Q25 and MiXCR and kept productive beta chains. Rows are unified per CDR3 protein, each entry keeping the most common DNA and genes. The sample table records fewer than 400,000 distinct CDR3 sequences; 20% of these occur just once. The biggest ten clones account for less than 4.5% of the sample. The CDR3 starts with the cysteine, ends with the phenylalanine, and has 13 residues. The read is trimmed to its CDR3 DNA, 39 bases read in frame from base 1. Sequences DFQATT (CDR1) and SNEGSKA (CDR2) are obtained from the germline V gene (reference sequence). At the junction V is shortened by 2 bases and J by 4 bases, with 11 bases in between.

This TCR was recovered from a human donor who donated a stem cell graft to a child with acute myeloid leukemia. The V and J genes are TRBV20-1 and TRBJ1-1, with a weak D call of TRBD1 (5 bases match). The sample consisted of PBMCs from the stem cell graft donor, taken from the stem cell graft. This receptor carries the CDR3 CSARQGSGTEAFF. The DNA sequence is TGCAGTGCTAGACAGGGAAGTGGCACTGAAGCTTTCTTT.